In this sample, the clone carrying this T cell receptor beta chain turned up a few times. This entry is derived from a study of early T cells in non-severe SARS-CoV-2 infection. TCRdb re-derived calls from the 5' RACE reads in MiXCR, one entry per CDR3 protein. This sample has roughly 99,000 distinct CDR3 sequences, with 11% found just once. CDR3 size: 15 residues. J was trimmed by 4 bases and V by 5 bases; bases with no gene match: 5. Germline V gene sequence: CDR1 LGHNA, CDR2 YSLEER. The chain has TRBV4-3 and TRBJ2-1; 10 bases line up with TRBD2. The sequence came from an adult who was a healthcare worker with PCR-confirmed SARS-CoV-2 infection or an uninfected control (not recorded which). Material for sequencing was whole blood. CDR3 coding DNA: TGCGCCAGCAGCGGCCTAGCGGGAGATTACAATGAGCAGTTCTTC. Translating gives CASSGLAGDYNEQFF.